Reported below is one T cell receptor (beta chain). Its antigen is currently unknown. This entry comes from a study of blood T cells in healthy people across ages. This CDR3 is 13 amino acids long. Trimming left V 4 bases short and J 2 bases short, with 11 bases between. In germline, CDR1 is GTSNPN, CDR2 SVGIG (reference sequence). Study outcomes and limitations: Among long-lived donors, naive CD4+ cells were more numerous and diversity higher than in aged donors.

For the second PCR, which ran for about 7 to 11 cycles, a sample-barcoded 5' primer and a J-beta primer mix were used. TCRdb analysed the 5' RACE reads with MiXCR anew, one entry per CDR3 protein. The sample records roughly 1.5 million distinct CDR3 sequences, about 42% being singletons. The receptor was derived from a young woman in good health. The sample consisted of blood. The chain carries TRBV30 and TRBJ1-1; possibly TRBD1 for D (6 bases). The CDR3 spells CAWNRVRNTEAFF. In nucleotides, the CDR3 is TGTGCCTGGAACAGGGTACGAAACACTGAAGCTTTCTTT.